This T cell receptor beta chain was documented in a study of metastatic and nonmetastatic thyroid tumors. Germline CDR1 MNHEY, CDR2 SVGAGI. CDR3 length: 16 residues. This clone was recorded a few times. This could be a read error, since a much larger clone is one nucleotide away. Every patient underwent thyroid surgery untreated. MiXCR reprocessed the PCR reads for TCRdb. The sample lists under 100,000 clones, around 7.8% occurring once. Sample: blood. This sequence joins TRBV6-5 and TRBJ2-7; tentatively, D is TRBD1 or TRBD2 (7 bases each). This receptor was obtained from a female donor with papillary thyroid cancer or a benign thyroid nodule (not recorded which). Some clones in this sample may be carry-over from other donors' samples. The CDR3, as DNA: TGTGCCAGCAGTTACCCCCAGGGGAGGGGGCTCTACGAGCAGCACTTC. The encoded protein is CASSYPQGRGLYEQHF.